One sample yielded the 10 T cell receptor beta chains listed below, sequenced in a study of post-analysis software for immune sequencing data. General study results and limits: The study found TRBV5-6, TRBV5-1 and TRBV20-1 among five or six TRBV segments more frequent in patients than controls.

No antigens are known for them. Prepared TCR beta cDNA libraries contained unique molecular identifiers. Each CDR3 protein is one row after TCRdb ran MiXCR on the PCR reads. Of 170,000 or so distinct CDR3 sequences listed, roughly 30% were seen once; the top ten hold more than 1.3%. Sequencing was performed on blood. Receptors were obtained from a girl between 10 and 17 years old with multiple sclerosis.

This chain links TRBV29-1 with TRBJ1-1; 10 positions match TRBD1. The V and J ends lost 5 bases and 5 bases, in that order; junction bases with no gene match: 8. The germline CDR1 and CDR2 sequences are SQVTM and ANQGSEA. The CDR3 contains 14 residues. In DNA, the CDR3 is TGCAGCGTTCCCCCCGGGACAGGGGTAACTGAAGCTTTCTTT. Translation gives CSVPPGTGVTEAFF.

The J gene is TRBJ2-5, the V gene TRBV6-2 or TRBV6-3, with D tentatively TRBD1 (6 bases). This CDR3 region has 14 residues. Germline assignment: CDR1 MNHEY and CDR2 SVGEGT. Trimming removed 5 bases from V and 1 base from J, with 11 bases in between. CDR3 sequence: CASSLGAAQETQYF. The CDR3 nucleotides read TGTGCCAGCAGTCTGGGGGCTGCCCAAGAGACCCAGTACTTC.

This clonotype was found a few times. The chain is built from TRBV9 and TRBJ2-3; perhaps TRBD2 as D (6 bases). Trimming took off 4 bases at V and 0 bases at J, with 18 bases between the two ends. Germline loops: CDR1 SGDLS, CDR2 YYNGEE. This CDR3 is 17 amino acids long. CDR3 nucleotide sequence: TGTGCCAGCAGCTCCCCCCGGATGAGCGGGAGCACAGATACGCAGTATTTT. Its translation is CASSSPRMSGSTDTQYF.

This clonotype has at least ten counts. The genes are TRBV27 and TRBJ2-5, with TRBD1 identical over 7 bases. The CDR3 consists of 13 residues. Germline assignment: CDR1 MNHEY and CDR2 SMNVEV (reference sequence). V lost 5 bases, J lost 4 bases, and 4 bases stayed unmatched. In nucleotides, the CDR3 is TGTGCCAGCAGTGGTCACAGGGGAGAGACCCAGTACTTC. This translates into CASSGHRGETQYF.

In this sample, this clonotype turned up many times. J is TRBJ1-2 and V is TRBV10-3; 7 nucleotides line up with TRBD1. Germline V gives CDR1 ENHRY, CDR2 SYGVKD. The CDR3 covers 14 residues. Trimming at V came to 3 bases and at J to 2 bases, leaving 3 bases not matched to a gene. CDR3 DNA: TGTGCCATCAGTGATTCGGACAGGAACTATGGCTACACCTTC. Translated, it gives CAISDSDRNYGYTF.

The CDR3 sequence: CASSLVGAGLREQFF. CDR3 nucleotides: TGCGCCAGCAGCTTGGTGGGGGCCGGTCTACGTGAGCAGTTCTTC. The chain recombines TRBV5-1 with TRBJ2-1; D possibly corresponds to TRBD1 (6 bases). Trimming took off 0 bases at V and 9 bases at J, with 16 bases between the two ends. Germline V CDR1 and CDR2: SGHRS, YFSETQ. This CDR3 is built from 15 residues.

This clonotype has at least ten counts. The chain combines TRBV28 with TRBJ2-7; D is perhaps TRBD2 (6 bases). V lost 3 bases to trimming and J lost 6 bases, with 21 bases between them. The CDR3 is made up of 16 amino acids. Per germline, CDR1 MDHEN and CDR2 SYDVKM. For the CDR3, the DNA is TGTGCCAGCAGTTTGGTCCACGGGACTCCGGGTGCCGAGCAGTACTTC. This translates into CASSLVHGTPGAEQYF.

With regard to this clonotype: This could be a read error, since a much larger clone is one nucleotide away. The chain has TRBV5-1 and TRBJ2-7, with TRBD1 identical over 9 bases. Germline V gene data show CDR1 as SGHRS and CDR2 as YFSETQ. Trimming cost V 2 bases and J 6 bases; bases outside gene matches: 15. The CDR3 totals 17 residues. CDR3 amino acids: CASSFRAPGQGRSEQYF. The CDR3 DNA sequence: TGCGCCAGCAGCTTCCGCGCACCGGGACAGGGCCGGTCCGAGCAGTACTTC.

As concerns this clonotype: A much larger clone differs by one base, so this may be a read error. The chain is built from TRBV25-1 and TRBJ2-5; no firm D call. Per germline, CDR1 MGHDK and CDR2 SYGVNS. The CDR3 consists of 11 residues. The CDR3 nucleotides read TGTGCCAGCAAGAAACAAGAGACCCGGTACTTC. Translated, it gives CASKKQETRYF.

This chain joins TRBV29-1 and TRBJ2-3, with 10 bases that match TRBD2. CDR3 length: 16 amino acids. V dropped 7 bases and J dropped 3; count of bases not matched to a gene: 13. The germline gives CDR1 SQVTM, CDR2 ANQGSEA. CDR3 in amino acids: CSAGGFRAGGTDTQYF. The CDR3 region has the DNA TGCAGCGCCGGAGGATTCCGAGCGGGAGGGACAGATACGCAGTATTTT.